What follows are 27 T cell receptor beta chains derived from one specimen sequenced in a study of blood T cell repertoires in COVID-19. Repertoires were generated with immunoSEQ multiplex PCR, while TCRdb's copy carries only in-frame clones and drops some. Among about 140,000 clones listed, around 84% were seen once. Sequenced input: peripheral blood. The source is a man aged 55-75 years with active or convalescent COVID-19.

The chain has TRBV10-2 and TRBJ2-7; no definite D call. Germline V CDR1 and CDR2: WSHSY, SAAADI. The CDR3 extends over 13 amino acids. V was trimmed by 2 bases and J by 6 bases, leaving 11 bases between them. The CDR3 DNA reads as TGCGCCAGCAGTGAGAAGGAGCATCGCGAGCAGTACGTC. Protein sequence: CASSEKEHREQYV.

The chain has TRBV7-2 and TRBJ2-5; TRBD2 agrees at 8 bases. The CDR3 sequence is 15 residues long. Germline-derived CDR1 and CDR2 are SGHTA and FQGNSA. V gave up 3 bases and J gave up 4 bases; unmatched junction bases: 7. The CDR3 reads CASSFSGVGGETQYF. DNA for the CDR3: TGTGCCAGCAGCTTTAGCGGGGTGGGAGGAGAGACCCAGTACTTC.

The chain carries TRBV9 and TRBJ2-2, with D unresolved. The V gene lost 0 bases and the J gene lost 4 bases, with 4 bases spanning the gap. The CDR3 contains 13 residues. Germline V gene lookup returns CDR1 SGDLS and CDR2 YYNGEE. In DNA form, the CDR3 reads TGTGCCAGCAGCGTAGAAGCCACCGGGGAGCTGTTTTTT. Translated: CASSVEATGELFF. Looking up the rest from reference TRBV9 and TRBJ2-2 gives the full variable domain: DSGVTQTPKHLITATGQRVTLRCSPRSGDLSVYWYQQSLDQGLQFLIQYYNGEERAKGNILERFSAQQFPDLHSELNLSSLELGDSALYFCASSVEATGELFFGEGSRLTVL.

The rearrangement uses TRBV4-3 and TRBJ2-7, with a possible D match to TRBD2 (5 bases). The V end was cut by 1 base, the J end by 2 bases, with 9 bases between. The CDR3 has 14 amino acids. The germline V gene encodes CDR1 LGHNA and CDR2 YSLEER. The CDR3 sequence: CASSQGVGAYEQYF. Here the CDR3 DNA reads TGCGCCAGCAGCCAAGGCGTGGGAGCCTACGAGCAGTACTTC.

The genes are TRBV7-2 and TRBJ2-2; no reliable D call. Germline V gene lookup returns CDR1 SGHTA and CDR2 FQGNSA. V lost 3 bases and J 5 bases, leaving 4 bases between the germline ends. The CDR3 consists of 12 residues. This CDR3 is CASSFRTGELFF. Here the CDR3 DNA reads TGTGCCAGCAGCTTCAGGACCGGGGAGCTGTTTTTT.

The chain links TRBV10-2 to TRBJ1-6; no firm D call. There are 14 residues in the CDR3. CDR1 WSHSY and CDR2 SAAADI come from the germline V gene. Trimming cost V 7 bases and J 5 bases, with 12 bases left between them. CDR3 amino acids: CASTENIDNSPLHF. The DNA of the CDR3 is TGCGCCAGCACAGAAAATATTGATAATTCACCCCTCCACTTT.

The genes are TRBV5-8 and TRBJ1-5, with 8 bases fitting TRBD1. V lost 3 bases, J lost 6 bases, and 2 bases stayed unmatched. The germline CDR1 and CDR2 sequences are SGHTS and YDEGEE. This CDR3 is 13 amino acids long. The CDR3 protein is CASSWTGSQPQHF. Written as DNA, the CDR3 is TGTGCCAGCAGCTGGACAGGGAGTCAGCCCCAGCATTTT.

Written as DNA, the CDR3 is TGCAGTGCTAGTTCGTCTAGCGGGCCCACAGATACGCAGTATTTT. Protein sequence: CSASSSSGPTDTQYF. The chain couples TRBV20-1 to TRBJ2-3, with TRBD2 identical over 8 bases. The CDR3 runs to 15 residues. V shed 3 bases, J shed 2 bases, and the junction held 7 bases outside the gene matches. Germline V lookup: CDR1 DFQATT, CDR2 SNEGSKA (reference sequence).

The rearrangement uses TRBV3-1 (or the pseudogene TRBV3-2) and TRBJ2-1, with a possible D match to TRBD2 (5 bases). Germline V gene data show CDR1 as LGHDT and CDR2 as YNNKEL (reference sequence). Trimming took off 4 bases at V and 8 bases at J, with 15 bases between the two ends. The CDR3 consists of 14 residues. CDR3 sequence reads: CASSRGVGRDEQFF. The CDR3 DNA reads TGTGCCAGCAGCCGGGGAGTCGGACGGGATGAGCAGTTCTTC.

This chain uses TRBV7-2 with TRBJ2-2; D is ambiguous. Germline CDR1 SGHTA, CDR2 FQGNSA. The V end lost 2 bases, the J end lost 2 bases, and 3 bases lay between the germline ends. This CDR3 region has 13 residues. The CDR3 loop is CASSLHNTGELFF. CDR3 coding DNA: TGTGCCAGCAGCTTACATAACACCGGGGAGCTGTTTTTT.

The chain employs TRBV12-3 or TRBV12-4 and TRBJ1-1; D gene unclear. V dropped 2 bases and J dropped 6 bases, with 4 bases sitting between them. This CDR3 region has 11 residues. CDR3 region: CASSLSAEAFF. DNA of the CDR3: TGTGCCAGCAGTTTATCGGCTGAAGCTTTCTTT.

This sequence joins TRBV19 and TRBJ1-5; D unresolved. CDR1 and CDR2 from the germline V gene are LNHDA and SQIVND (reference sequence). The CDR3 loop spans 18 amino acids. Deletions cut 3 bases from V and 1 base from J, with 19 bases between. The CDR3 DNA reads TGTGCCAGTAGTATTAATCGTTTTGGGCTTACGAGCAATCAGCCCCAGCATTTT. Amino acid sequence: CASSINRFGLTSNQPQHF.

V usage is TRBV4-3 and J usage is TRBJ1-6; D not certain. This CDR3 has 15 amino acids. V shed 3 bases and J shed 9 bases, with 15 bases lying between them. From germline, CDR1 is LGHNA and CDR2 YSLEER. The CDR3 DNA is TGCGCCAGCAGCCACCACCCCGGGGAGAGTTCACCCCTCCACTTT. Translated, it gives CASSHHPGESSPLHF.

The chain combines TRBV7-9 with TRBJ1-1; D is undetermined. The length of the CDR3 is 13 residues. V lost 3 bases to trimming and J lost 1 base, with 6 bases between them. Germline CDR1 SEHNR, CDR2 FQNEAQ (reference sequence). CDR3 coding DNA: TGTGCCAGCAGCTTTCGGTGGAACACTGAAGCTTTCTTT. Encoded protein: CASSFRWNTEAFF.

This clone was picked up many times. In the same sample, other DNA sequences code for this CDR3. The chain is built from TRBV7-9 and TRBJ1-5, with 7 bases that match TRBD1. Germline CDR1 SEHNR, CDR2 FQNEAQ (reference sequence). Trimming took 3 bases from V and 1 from J; bases not matched to a gene: 0. The CDR3 consists of 14 residues. The CDR3 loop is CASSLGQSNQPQHF. The DNA of the CDR3 is TGTGCCAGCAGCTTGGGACAGAGCAATCAGCCCCAGCATTTT.

The chain uses TRBV19 and TRBJ1-2; TRBD1 agrees at 8 bases. Germline CDR1 reads LNHDA; CDR2 reads SQIVND (reference sequence). The CDR3 loop spans 16 amino acids. V trimming: 3 bases; J trimming: 2 bases; junction bases outside the gene matches: 8. The CDR3 nucleotides are TGTGCCAGTAGTATCTGGGGAGGGGACAGGAACTATGGCTACACCTTC. It encodes CASSIWGGDRNYGYTF.

The chain carries TRBV2 and TRBJ2-1, with 12 positions matching TRBD2. The CDR3 runs to 17 residues. V trimming: 5 bases; J trimming: 5 bases; junction bases outside the gene matches: 10. The V gene's germline CDR1 is SNHLY and CDR2 FYNNEI. CDR3 amino acids: CASSRSVLAGGHNEQFF. The CDR3 nucleotides are TGTGCCAGCAGTCGTTCCGTTCTAGCGGGGGGGCACAATGAGCAGTTCTTC.

The chain combines TRBV6-4 with TRBJ2-3; the D gene is possibly TRBD2 (6 bases). Trimming removed 6 bases at V and 0 bases at J, with 16 bases between. Germline V gene data show CDR1 as MRHNA and CDR2 as SNTAGT. There are 16 residues in the CDR3. The CDR3 protein is CASSLTGGSSTDTQYF. The CDR3 DNA reads as TGTGCCAGCAGCCTTACCGGGGGTTCCAGCACAGATACGCAGTATTTT.

This sequence joins TRBV6-5 and TRBJ1-6; TRBD1 might be the D (5 bases). V was pared by 0 bases and J by 7 bases, with 10 bases between. Germline CDR1 reads MNHEY; CDR2 reads SVGAGI. This CDR3 is built from 15 residues. CDR3 DNA: TGTGCCAGCAGTTACTCCGGGGGGGGGAATTCACCCCTCCACTTT. Residues: CASSYSGGGNSPLHF.

The V and J genes are TRBV2 and TRBJ1-4, with D hard to call. The CDR3 length is 14 residues. Trimming cost V 6 bases and J 5 bases, with 13 bases left between them. The V gene's germline CDR1 is SNHLY and CDR2 FYNNEI. The CDR3 coding sequence is TGTGCCAGCAGCCCACAAAATAACAATGAAAAACTGTTTTTT. Its protein product is CASSPQNNNEKLFF. The full variable domain, rest sourced from reference TRBV2 and TRBJ1-4, is EPEVTQTPSHQVTQMGQEVILRCVPISNHLYFYWYRQILGQKVEFLVSFYNNEISEKSEIFDDQFSVERPDGSNFTLKIRSTKLEDSAMYFCASSPQNNNEKLFFGSGTQLSVL.

V and J are TRBV24-1 and TRBJ1-2, with no clear D. Germline values: CDR1 KGHDR, CDR2 SFDVKD. CDR3 length equals 13 residues. Between the trimmed V and J ends, which lost 12 bases and 5 bases, there was a span of 18 bases. The CDR3 region is CAPGGSALYGYTF. The CDR3 DNA reads as TGTGCCCCCGGAGGATCGGCGTTGTATGGCTACACCTTC.

The chain uses TRBV20-1 and TRBJ2-5; tentative D call: TRBD2 (5 bases). The V end lost 6 bases, the J end lost 5 bases, and 10 bases lay between the germline ends. Germline CDR1 DFQATT, CDR2 SNEGSKA (reference sequence). This CDR3 has 11 residues. DNA of the CDR3: TGCAGTGCCGAACGAGGGGAGACCCAGTACTTC. Protein product: CSAERGETQYF.

Only one count was recorded for this clone. The rearrangement uses TRBV7-2 and TRBJ1-4; 8 bases line up with TRBD1. Germline V lookup: CDR1 SGHTA, CDR2 FQGNSA. CDR3 length equals 15 residues. Germline trimming cut 2 bases from V and 8 bases from J; bases unmatched to any gene: 7. The CDR3: CASSLLGQGKEKLFF. CDR3 DNA sequence: TGTGCCAGCAGCTTACTAGGACAGGGAAAAGAAAAACTGTTTTTT.

The chain combines TRBV27 with TRBJ2-7; D possibly corresponds to TRBD1 (6 bases). The CDR3 runs to 12 residues. V was trimmed by 5 bases and J by 6 bases, leaving 11 bases between them. Germline V gene lookup returns CDR1 MNHEY and CDR2 SMNVEV (reference sequence). The CDR3 is CASSIVGGEQYF. In DNA, the CDR3 is TGTGCCAGCAGTATTGTAGGGGGCGAGCAGTACTTC.

The J gene is TRBJ2-2, the V gene TRBV19; 7 bases are shared with TRBD1. V was clipped by 3 bases and J by 1 base; unmatched bases: 2. CDR3 length equals 15 residues. CDR1 LNHDA and CDR2 SQIVND come from the germline V gene (reference sequence). In DNA, the CDR3 is TGTGCCAGTAGTATCCCAGGGGGGAACACCGGGGAGCTGTTTTTT. The encoded protein is CASSIPGGNTGELFF.

The chain combines TRBV19 with TRBJ2-3; D is possibly TRBD1 (5 bases). V dropped 10 bases and J dropped 3 bases, with 17 bases sitting between them. CDR3 length: 14 amino acids. Looked up from germline, CDR1 is LNHDA and CDR2 is SQIVND (reference sequence). The CDR3 DNA is TGTGCCACTAGAGGCTACAGGCTTACAGATACGCAGTATTTT. Translating it yields CATRGYRLTDTQYF.

The chain recombines TRBV4-3 with TRBJ1-1; 7 bases are shared with TRBD1. The CDR3 runs to 15 residues. Trimming at V came to 4 bases and at J to 4 bases, leaving 9 bases not matched to a gene. Germline V gives CDR1 LGHNA, CDR2 YSLEER. CDR3 DNA sequence: TGCGCCAGCAGCCGAGACAGGGCGGTCGGCACTGAAGCTTTCTTT. It codes for CASSRDRAVGTEAFF.